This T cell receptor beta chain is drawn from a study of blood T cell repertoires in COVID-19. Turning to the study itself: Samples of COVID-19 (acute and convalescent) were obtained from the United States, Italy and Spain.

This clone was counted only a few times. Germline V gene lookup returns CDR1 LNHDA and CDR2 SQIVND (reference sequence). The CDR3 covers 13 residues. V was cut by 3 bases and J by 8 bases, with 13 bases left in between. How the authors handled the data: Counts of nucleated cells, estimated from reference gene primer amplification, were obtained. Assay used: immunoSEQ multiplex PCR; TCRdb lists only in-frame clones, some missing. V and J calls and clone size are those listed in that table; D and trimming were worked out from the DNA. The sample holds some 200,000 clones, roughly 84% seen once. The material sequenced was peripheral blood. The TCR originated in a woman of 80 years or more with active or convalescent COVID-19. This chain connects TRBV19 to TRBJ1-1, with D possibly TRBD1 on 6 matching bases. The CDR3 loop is CASSIKAGAEAFF. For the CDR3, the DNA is TGTGCCAGTAGTATTAAGGCAGGGGCAGAAGCTTTCTTT.